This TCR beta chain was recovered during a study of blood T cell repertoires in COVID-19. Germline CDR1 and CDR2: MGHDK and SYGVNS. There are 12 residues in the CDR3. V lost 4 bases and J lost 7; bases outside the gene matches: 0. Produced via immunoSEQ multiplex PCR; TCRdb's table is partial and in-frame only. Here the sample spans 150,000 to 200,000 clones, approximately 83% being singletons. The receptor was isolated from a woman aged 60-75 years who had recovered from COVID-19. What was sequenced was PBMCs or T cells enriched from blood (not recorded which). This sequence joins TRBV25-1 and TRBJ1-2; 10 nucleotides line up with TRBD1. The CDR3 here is CASSGDRGGYTF. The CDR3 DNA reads TGTGCCAGCAGTGGGGACAGGGGTGGCTACACCTTC.